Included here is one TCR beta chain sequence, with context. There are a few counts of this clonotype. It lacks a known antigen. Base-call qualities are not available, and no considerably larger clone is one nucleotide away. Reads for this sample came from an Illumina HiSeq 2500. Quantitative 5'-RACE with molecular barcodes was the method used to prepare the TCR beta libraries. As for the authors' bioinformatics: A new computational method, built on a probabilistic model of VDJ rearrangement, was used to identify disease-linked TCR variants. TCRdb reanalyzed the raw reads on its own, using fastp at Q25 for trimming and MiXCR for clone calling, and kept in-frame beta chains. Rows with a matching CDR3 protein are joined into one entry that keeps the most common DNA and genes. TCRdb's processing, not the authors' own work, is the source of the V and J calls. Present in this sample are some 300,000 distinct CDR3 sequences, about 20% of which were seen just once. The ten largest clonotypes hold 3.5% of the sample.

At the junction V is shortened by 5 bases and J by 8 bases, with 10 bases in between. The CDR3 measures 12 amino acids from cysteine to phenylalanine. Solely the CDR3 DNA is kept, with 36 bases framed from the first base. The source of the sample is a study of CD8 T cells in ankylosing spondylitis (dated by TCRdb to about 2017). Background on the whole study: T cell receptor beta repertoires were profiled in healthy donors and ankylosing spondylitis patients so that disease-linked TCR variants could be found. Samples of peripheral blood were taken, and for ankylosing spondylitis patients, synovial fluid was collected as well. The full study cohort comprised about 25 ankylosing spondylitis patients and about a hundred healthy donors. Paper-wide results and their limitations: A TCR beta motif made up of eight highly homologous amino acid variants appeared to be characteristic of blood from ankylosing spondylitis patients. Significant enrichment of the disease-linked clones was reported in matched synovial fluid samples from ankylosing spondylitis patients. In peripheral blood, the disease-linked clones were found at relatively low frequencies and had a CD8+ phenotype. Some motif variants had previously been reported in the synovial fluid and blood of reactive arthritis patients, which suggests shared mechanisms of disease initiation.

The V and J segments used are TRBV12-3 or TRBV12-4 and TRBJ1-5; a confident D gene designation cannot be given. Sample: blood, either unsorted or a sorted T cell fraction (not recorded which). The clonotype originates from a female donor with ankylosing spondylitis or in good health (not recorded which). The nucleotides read TGTGCCAGCAGTGGCGTCGGTGAGCCCCAGCATTTT. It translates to CASSGVGEPQHF.